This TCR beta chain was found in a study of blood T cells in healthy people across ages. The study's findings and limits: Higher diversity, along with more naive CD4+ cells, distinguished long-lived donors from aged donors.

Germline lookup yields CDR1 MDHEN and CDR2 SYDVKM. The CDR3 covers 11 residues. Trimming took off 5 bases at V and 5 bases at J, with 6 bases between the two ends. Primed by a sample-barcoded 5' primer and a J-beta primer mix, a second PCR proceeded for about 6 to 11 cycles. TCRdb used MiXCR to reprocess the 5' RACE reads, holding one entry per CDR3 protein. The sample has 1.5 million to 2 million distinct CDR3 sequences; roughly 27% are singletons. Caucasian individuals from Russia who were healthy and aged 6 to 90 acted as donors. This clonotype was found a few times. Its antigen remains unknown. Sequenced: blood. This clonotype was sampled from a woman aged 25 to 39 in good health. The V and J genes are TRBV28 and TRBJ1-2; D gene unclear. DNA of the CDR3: TGTGCCAGCAGTGGCGAATATGGCTACACCTTC. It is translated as CASSGEYGYTF.